The 11 T cell receptor beta chains in this list originate from one sample, sequenced in a study of OX40 agonist ivuxolimab in advanced cancers. Assay: immunoSEQ multiplex PCR; the TCRdb copy retains only in-frame clones and omits some. The top ten hold 2.5% to 3% of the sample, which has 35,000 to 50,000 clones, roughly 77% seen once. Source: CD4+ or CD8+ T cells sorted from blood, taken in a trial of the OX40 agonist ivuxolimab. These receptors originate from an adult with an advanced solid tumor such as melanoma, head and neck, liver or kidney cancer.

This clone was seen a few times. This chain joins TRBV2 and TRBJ1-3; unclear D gene. The V gene's germline CDR1 is SNHLY and CDR2 FYNNEI. This CDR3 has 14 amino acids. V lost 8 bases and J lost 1, with 12 bases in between. The CDR3 nucleotides are TGTGCCAGCTGGTGGGGTTTATCTGGAAACACCATATATTTT. It is translated as CASWWGLSGNTIYF.

This chain links TRBV7-2 with TRBJ1-2; tentatively, D is TRBD1 (5 bases). V lost 1 base and J 5 bases, leaving 17 bases between the germline ends. CDR1 is SGHTA, CDR2 FQGNSA, per germline. This CDR3 region has 16 residues. The CDR3, as DNA: TGTGCCAGCAGCTTAGGCCTCCTGGGCAGGGCTTATGGCTACACCTTC. Protein sequence: CASSLGLLGRAYGYTF.

This chain links TRBV18 with TRBJ2-3; TRBD2 might be the D (6 bases). Between the trimmed V and J ends, which lost 8 bases and 2 bases, there was a span of 14 bases. Looked up from germline, CDR1 is KGHSH and CDR2 is LQKENI. This CDR3 is built from 14 residues. The CDR3 DNA follows: TGTGCCAGCACCCGGGACTTGTCCACAGATACGCAGTATTTT. Protein sequence: CASTRDLSTDTQYF.

The gene calls are TRBV19 and TRBJ1-2; tentative D call: TRBD1 (6 bases). This CDR3 region has 13 residues. Germline-derived CDR1 and CDR2 are LNHDA and SQIVND (reference sequence). V lost 5 bases and J lost 8, with 15 bases in between. CDR3 nucleotides: TGTGCCAGTAGTTTCGACCAGGGGCGGGGCTACACCTTC. Translation gives CASSFDQGRGYTF. Together with reference TRBV19 and TRBJ1-2, the CDR3 gives the full variable domain: DGGITQSPKYLFRKEGQNVTLSCEQNLNHDAMYWYRQDPGQGLRLIYYSQIVNDFQKGDIAEGYSVSREKKESFPLTVTSAQKNPTAFYLCASSFDQGRGYTFGSGTRLTVV.

The genes are TRBV7-2 and TRBJ1-2; TRBD1 aligns across 8 bases. The ends lost 4 bases at V and 6 bases at J; junction bases unmatched: 1. CDR3 length: 12 residues. Per germline, CDR1 SGHTA and CDR2 FQGNSA. Written as DNA, the CDR3 is TGTGCCAGCAGCTCGGACAGGGATGGCTACACCTTC. It translates to CASSSDRDGYTF.

J is TRBJ2-3 and V is TRBV5-1; 8 bases fit TRBD1. Germline V gives CDR1 SGHRS, CDR2 YFSETQ. V shed 7 bases and J 3 bases; nucleotides not matched to a gene: 4. The CDR3 totals 13 residues. The CDR3 sequence is CASLGQGTDTQYF. For the CDR3, the DNA is TGCGCCAGCCTTGGACAGGGAACAGATACGCAGTATTTT.

The rearrangement links TRBV4-1 to TRBJ1-2; D unresolved. Germline V gene lookup returns CDR1 MGHRA and CDR2 YSYEKL. The CDR3 sequence is 16 residues long. The germline V and J ends were trimmed by 1 base and 1 base, with 13 bases remaining between them. CDR3 region: CASSQVSNSVNYGYTF. The CDR3 DNA sequence: TGCGCCAGCAGCCAAGTTTCCAACTCGGTTAACTATGGCTACACCTTC.

This clone was detected only a few times. The V gene is TRBV5-1, the J gene TRBJ1-2; D may be TRBD1 (5 bases). The CDR3 length is 15 residues. Germline lookup yields CDR1 SGHRS and CDR2 YFSETQ. The germline V and J ends were trimmed by 4 bases and 5 bases, with 18 bases remaining between them. CDR3 in amino acids: CASSPAGRQEYGYTF. For the CDR3, the DNA is TGCGCCAGCAGCCCCGCGGGACGGCAAGAATATGGCTACACCTTC.

The gene calls are TRBV7-3 and TRBJ2-3; no clear D. V was clipped by 5 bases and J by 8 bases, with 14 bases between them. The germline gives CDR1 SGHTA, CDR2 FQGTGA. The CDR3 runs 13 residues. The CDR3 nucleotides are TGTGCCAGCAGCGTAAACTGGGAAGGTACGCAGTATTTT. Amino acids: CASSVNWEGTQYF.

This CDR3 reads CAWGLARNTGELFF. The CDR3 DNA is TGTGCCTGGGGACTAGCGAGGAACACCGGGGAGCTGTTTTTT. V usage is TRBV30 and J usage is TRBJ2-2; 9 positions agree with TRBD2. CDR1 and CDR2 from the germline V gene are GTSNPN and SVGIG (reference sequence). V was pared by 5 bases and J by 1 base, with 2 bases of the junction left unmatched. The CDR3 has 14 amino acids.

V gene TRBV5-5 combines with J gene TRBJ2-7, with TRBD2 identical over 9 bases. Unmatched junction bases numbered 8, after V lost 1 base and J lost 3 bases. The CDR3 is 16 residues long. The germline V gene has CDR1 SGHKS and CDR2 YYEKEE (reference sequence). CDR3: CASSLRGTSRYYEQYF. CDR3 DNA: TGTGCCAGCAGCTTGAGGGGGACTAGCAGGTACTACGAGCAGTACTTC.